A single T cell receptor (beta chain) is shown here with its context. Antigen unknown. TCRdb's table, derived via immunoSEQ multiplex PCR, lists solely in-frame clones and lacks some. The data hold roughly 14,000 clones, with 55% to 80% observed a single time. The sample originates from a study of PD-1 blockade in classical Hodgkin lymphoma. General study findings and limits: It was reported that newly diagnosed patients had less baseline TCR diversity than healthy donors. Only CD4+ TCR diversity, not CD8+, had risen significantly by C4D1. Nivolumab initiation under 1 year post-ASCT meant exclusion.

The CDR3 length is 14 residues. The V gene's germline CDR1 is SEHNR and CDR2 FQNEAQ (reference sequence). The V and J ends lost 5 bases and 2 bases, in that order; junction bases with no gene match: 4. There was relapse after autologous stem cell transplantation in every patient, and there was variation in brentuximab vedotin exposure. Patients' outcomes at their best amounted to complete response, partial response or progressive disease. The TCR comes from a human donor with classical Hodgkin lymphoma. The starting material was peripheral blood mononuclear cells (PBMCs), obtained at baseline. The rearrangement joins TRBV7-9 to TRBJ2-7; TRBD1 agrees at 9 bases. CDR3 amino acids: CASSIGTGPYEQYF. For the CDR3, the DNA is TGTGCCAGCAGCATAGGGACAGGGCCCTACGAGCAGTACTTC.